These T cell receptor beta chains were read from a single sample in a study of PD-L1 blockade in urothelial cancer. Data came from immunoSEQ multiplex PCR; TCRdb stores just in-frame clones and leaves some out. The table includes 70,000 or so clones, approximately 91% detected once. Sample: PBMCs, taken around atezolizumab (anti-PD-L1) treatment. The receptors here all came from a man aged 55 to 70 with urothelial cancer. The CDR3 runs from the conserved cysteine through the conserved F or W. The D gene is left open where the match is weak. Where a row states a size, it is once, few, many or the class of an expanded clone; other rows omit it.

v_call: TRBV2
j_call: TRBJ2-2
d_call: .
clone_size: once
cdr3_aa: CASRGFLATTGELFF
cdr3_nt: TGTGCCAGCAGGGGGTTTCTAGCGACAACCGGGGAGCTGTTTTTT

v_call: TRBV4-3
j_call: TRBJ2-1
d_call: TRBD1
clone_size: .
cdr3_aa: CASSLARDRRWDFCEQFF
cdr3_nt: TGCGCCAGCAGCCTAGCTAGGGACAGACGGTGGGATTTTTGTGAGCAGTTCTTC

v_call: TRBV19
j_call: TRBJ2-5
d_call: TRBD2
clone_size: .
cdr3_aa: CASSFAGGETQYF
cdr3_nt: TGTGCCAGTAGTTTTGCGGGGGGGGAGACCCAGTACTTC

v_call: TRBV19
j_call: TRBJ1-4
d_call: .
clone_size: .
cdr3_aa: CASSRTAATNEKLFF
cdr3_nt: TGTGCCAGTAGCCGTACAGCGGCAACTAATGAAAAACTGTTTTTT

v_call: TRBV7-2
j_call: TRBJ1-5
d_call: TRBD1
clone_size: .
cdr3_aa: CASSLEGQGGQPQHF
cdr3_nt: TGTGCCAGCAGCTTAGAGGGACAGGGGGGTCAGCCCCAGCATTTT

v_call: TRBV7-6
j_call: TRBJ2-1
d_call: TRBD2
clone_size: .
cdr3_aa: CASSTRLANNEQFF
cdr3_nt: TGTGCCAGCAGCACCAGACTAGCTAACAATGAGCAGTTCTTC

v_call: TRBV6-1
j_call: TRBJ1-2
d_call: .
clone_size: .
cdr3_aa: CASSESGRYGYTF
cdr3_nt: TGTGCCAGCAGTGAATCGGGGAGATATGGCTACACCTTC

v_call: TRBV18
j_call: TRBJ2-2
d_call: .
clone_size: .
cdr3_aa: CASSQRTVTTGELFF
cdr3_nt: TGTGCCAGCTCCCAACGGACAGTTACCACCGGGGAGCTGTTTTTT

v_call: TRBV29-1
j_call: TRBJ2-1
d_call: TRBD2
clone_size: .
cdr3_aa: CSVEGLAGVGAYNEQFF
cdr3_nt: TGCAGCGTTGAAGGGTTAGCGGGAGTTGGGGCCTACAATGAGCAGTTCTTC

v_call: TRBV9
j_call: TRBJ2-1
d_call: .
clone_size: .
cdr3_aa: CASSVSTGWEQFF
cdr3_nt: TGTGCCAGCAGCGTATCGACGGGATGGGAGCAGTTCTTC

v_call: TRBV10-3
j_call: TRBJ1-3
d_call: .
clone_size: .
cdr3_aa: CAISDPGTISGNTIYF
cdr3_nt: TGTGCCATCAGCGATCCCGGGACAATCTCTGGAAACACCATATATTTT

v_call: TRBV19
j_call: TRBJ2-3
d_call: TRBD2
clone_size: few
cdr3_aa: CASRNRGASGGRVTDTQYF
cdr3_nt: TGTGCCAGTAGAAACCGCGGGGCTAGCGGGGGGCGGGTCACAGATACGCAGTATTTT

v_call: TRBV27
j_call: TRBJ2-2
d_call: TRBD2
clone_size: .
cdr3_aa: CASSLLAGNTGELFF
cdr3_nt: TGTGCCAGCAGTTTACTAGCGGGGAACACCGGGGAGCTGTTTTTT

v_call: TRBV19
j_call: TRBJ1-3
d_call: TRBD1
clone_size: .
cdr3_aa: CASRSGGSGNTIYF
cdr3_nt: TGTGCCAGTAGATCAGGGGGTTCTGGAAACACCATATATTTT

v_call: TRBV6-1
j_call: TRBJ2-7
d_call: .
clone_size: .
cdr3_aa: CASSSDTYEQYF
cdr3_nt: TGTGCCAGCAGTTCTGACACATACGAGCAGTACTTC

v_call: TRBV5-4
j_call: TRBJ2-3
d_call: TRBD1
clone_size: .
cdr3_aa: CASSWARGVGGADTQYF
cdr3_nt: TGTGCCAGCAGCTGGGCTCGCGGTGTAGGGGGCGCGGATACGCAGTATTTT

v_call: TRBV4-3
j_call: TRBJ2-3
d_call: TRBD2
clone_size: .
cdr3_aa: CASSQDAGSGRTSTDTQYF
cdr3_nt: TGCGCCAGCAGCCAGGACGCGGGGAGCGGGAGGACTAGCACAGATACGCAGTATTTT

v_call: TRBV10-1
j_call: TRBJ2-7
d_call: .
clone_size: few
cdr3_aa: CASSVSRGGEQYF
cdr3_nt: TGCGCCAGCAGTGTATCCAGGGGTGGCGAGCAGTACTTC

v_call: TRBV5-4
j_call: TRBJ2-1
d_call: TRBD2
clone_size: .
cdr3_aa: CASRQNTGTSGNEQFF
cdr3_nt: TGTGCCAGCAGACAAAACACCGGGACTAGCGGGAATGAGCAGTTCTTC

v_call: TRBV29-1
j_call: TRBJ1-1
d_call: TRBD1
clone_size: .
cdr3_aa: CSETGWGNTEAFF
cdr3_nt: TGCAGCGAGACAGGGTGGGGAAACACTGAAGCTTTCTTT

v_call: TRBV18
j_call: TRBJ2-7
d_call: .
clone_size: .
cdr3_aa: CASSPAGWDYEQYF
cdr3_nt: TGTGCCAGCTCACCGGCGGGTTGGGACTACGAGCAGTACTTC

v_call: TRBV29-1
j_call: TRBJ2-1
d_call: TRBD1
clone_size: .
cdr3_aa: CSGIQGSNEQFF
cdr3_nt: TGCAGCGGTATACAGGGGTCCAATGAGCAGTTCTTC

v_call: TRBV11-3
j_call: TRBJ2-2
d_call: .
clone_size: .
cdr3_aa: CASSNRTANTGELFF
cdr3_nt: TGTGCCAGCAGTAACAGGACAGCGAACACCGGGGAGCTGTTTTTT

v_call: TRBV9
j_call: TRBJ2-1
d_call: .
clone_size: .
cdr3_aa: CASIPREKRNNEQFF
cdr3_nt: TGTGCCAGCATCCCACGGGAAAAGAGAAACAATGAGCAGTTCTTC

v_call: TRBV10-1
j_call: TRBJ1-1
d_call: TRBD1
clone_size: .
cdr3_aa: CASSGQGYTEAFF
cdr3_nt: TGCGCCAGCAGTGGACAGGGGTACACTGAAGCTTTCTTT

v_call: TRBV28
j_call: TRBJ2-1
d_call: .
clone_size: .
cdr3_aa: CASSSRGTVYNEQFF
cdr3_nt: TGTGCCAGCAGTTCTCGGGGGACAGTTTACAATGAGCAGTTCTTC

v_call: TRBV18
j_call: TRBJ1-5
d_call: .
clone_size: .
cdr3_aa: CASSPGGEQPQHF
cdr3_nt: TGTGCCAGCTCACCAGGGGGCGAGCAGCCCCAGCATTTT

v_call: TRBV19
j_call: TRBJ1-6
d_call: .
clone_size: .
cdr3_aa: CASSIGETYNSPLHF
cdr3_nt: TGTGCCAGTAGTATAGGGGAGACCTATAATTCACCCCTCCACTTT

v_call: TRBV29-1
j_call: TRBJ2-2
d_call: .
clone_size: once
cdr3_aa: CSAPETGVGTGELFF
cdr3_nt: TGCAGCGCCCCCGAGACTGGCGTTGGCACCGGGGAGCTGTTTTTT

v_call: TRBV6-5
j_call: TRBJ1-6
d_call: .
clone_size: .
cdr3_aa: CASSLGVASQTLHF
cdr3_nt: TGTGCCAGCAGCCTCGGGGTGGCGAGTCAGACCCTCCACTTT

v_call: TRBV2
j_call: TRBJ1-6
d_call: TRBD1
clone_size: .
cdr3_aa: CASSLGQGGIGSPLHF
cdr3_nt: TGTGCCAGCAGTCTAGGACAGGGAGGTATCGGCTCACCCCTCCACTTT

v_call: TRBV15
j_call: TRBJ2-1
d_call: .
clone_size: .
cdr3_aa: CATSRGGSMESEQFF
cdr3_nt: TGTGCCACCAGCAGAGGAGGATCGATGGAGAGTGAGCAGTTCTTC

v_call: TRBV2
j_call: TRBJ2-3
d_call: TRBD2
clone_size: .
cdr3_aa: CAILSGGAPDTQYF
cdr3_nt: TGTGCCATCCTTAGCGGGGGGGCCCCGGATACGCAGTATTTT

v_call: TRBV18
j_call: TRBJ1-5
d_call: .
clone_size: .
cdr3_aa: CASSPPNGPQHF
cdr3_nt: TGTGCCAGCTCACCACCAAACGGGCCCCAGCATTTT

v_call: TRBV5-8
j_call: TRBJ2-3
d_call: TRBD2
clone_size: .
cdr3_aa: CASSLPRGGTTQYF
cdr3_nt: TGTGCCAGCAGCTTGCCGCGGGGGGGCACTACGCAGTATTTT

v_call: TRBV10-3
j_call: TRBJ2-1
d_call: TRBD1
clone_size: .
cdr3_aa: CAISLGQGNEQFF
cdr3_nt: TGTGCCATCAGCCTCGGACAGGGCAATGAGCAGTTCTTC

v_call: TRBV10-2
j_call: TRBJ1-4
d_call: .
clone_size: .
cdr3_aa: CASRRSSTNEKLFF
cdr3_nt: TGCGCCAGCAGGCGTAGTTCAACTAATGAAAAACTGTTTTTT

v_call: TRBV7-2
j_call: TRBJ1-1
d_call: TRBD1
clone_size: .
cdr3_aa: CASSRDRNTEAFF
cdr3_nt: TGTGCCAGCAGCCGGGACAGGAACACTGAAGCTTTCTTT